Listed below are T cell receptor beta chains from one sample, sequenced in a study of shared clonotypes between healthy human individuals. Sequenced by immunoSEQ multiplex PCR; TCRdb stores in-frame clones only, minus some. The sample consists of around 620,000 clones, about 95% of them appearing once. The sequencing sample was made of naive CD8+ T cells sorted from blood. The receptors shown here come from a woman aged 25 to 45 in good health. Both conserved end residues are trimmed from each CDR3.

v_call	j_call	cdr3_aa
TRBV13	TRBJ2-7	ASRWDYEQY
TRBV13	TRBJ2-1	ASSWVMASGSYNEQF
TRBV28	TRBJ1-1	ASSLPTGTEAF
TRBV29-1	TRBJ2-3	SVIAGPGLADTQY
TRBV18	TRBJ1-2	ASSPPAGQAYYGYT
TRBV29-1	TRBJ1-1	SVHLLGGGGAF
TRBV5-1	TRBJ1-3	ASSLTAQNSGNTIY
TRBV19	TRBJ1-1	ASSSYPNTEAF
TRBV29-1	TRBJ1-1	SVEVYGTNTEAF
TRBV6-6	TRBJ2-7	ASSYKASSYEQY
TRBV9	TRBJ2-3	ASSVSGRSTDTQY
TRBV7-9	TRBJ2-3	ASSSRLVPDTQY
TRBV4-1	TRBJ2-1	ASSLGRNEQF
TRBV27	TRBJ1-2	ASSWGQGNYGYT
TRBV28	TRBJ2-5	ASSLLLGLAGDETQY
TRBV18	TRBJ2-7	ASSPSDSRAYEQY
TRBV9	TRBJ2-1	ASSGTSGNEQF
TRBV7-9	TRBJ2-7	ASSLDQVSYEQY
TRBV13	TRBJ1-1	ASSSGDRGPLFNTEAF
TRBV27	TRBJ2-1	ASSFRTNYNEQF
TRBV21-1	TRBJ2-1	ASSPRTSYNEQF
TRBV13	TRBJ2-1	ASSQSGTGHNEQF
TRBV7-8	TRBJ2-1	ASSFSSGRSYNEQF
TRBV7-2	TRBJ1-5	ASSSRRGVSNQPQH
TRBV15	TRBJ1-2	ATSREELYGYT
TRBV2	TRBJ2-7	ASSEAGPTYEQY
TRBV7-9	TRBJ2-1	ATTIRQANNEQF
TRBV15	TRBJ2-1	ATSRDRGLAGMYNEQF
TRBV19	TRBJ1-1	ASRRTGDSEAF
TRBV30	TRBJ1-3	AWSVGVPFGNTIY
TRBV6-6	TRBJ2-3	ASIGLAELNTQY
TRBV6-1	TRBJ2-7	ASSEPGLLYEQY
TRBV5-1	TRBJ1-2	ASSLRMGGLFYGYT
TRBV7-9	TRBJ2-1	ASSFPGERYNEQF
TRBV19	TRBJ1-5	ASSSGIGYGPQH
TRBV27	TRBJ2-7	ASSLRDRTSYEQY
TRBV6-1	TRBJ2-7	ASSEGPNYEQY
TRBV6-5	TRBJ1-2	ASRGLGYGYT
TRBV4-1	TRBJ2-7	ASSQAMYPSYEQY
TRBV5-6	TRBJ1-1	ASRGGSKNTEAF
TRBV10-2	TRBJ1-2	ASSDPQGYT
TRBV9	TRBJ2-3	ASSVFSGGGTDTQY
TRBV19	TRBJ1-5	ASRDGFSNQPQH
TRBV5-4	TRBJ2-2	ASSQGDGELF
TRBV28	TRBJ2-7	ASRGQGVSYEQY
TRBV5-6	TRBJ2-1	ASSSGVGNEQF
TRBV6-6	TRBJ1-1	ASRTLDMNTEAF
TRBV5-1	TRBJ2-5	ASSLRGSQETQY
TRBV29-1	TRBJ1-5	SVASNGGNQPQH
TRBV7-2	TRBJ2-3	ASSLNVGRSVDTQY
TRBV5-1	TRBJ1-1	ASSLEYRGRENTEAF
TRBV19	TRBJ1-1	ASSIGSPEAF
TRBV11-2	TRBJ1-1	ASSLGHRHTEAF
TRBV28	TRBJ2-5	ASSFEETQY
TRBV4-1	TRBJ2-1	ASSQILVGEQF
TRBV27	TRBJ2-7	ASSLSRGPYYEQY
TRBV18	TRBJ1-2	ASSSMTGGDYGYT
TRBV5-1	TRBJ2-7	ASSLDGYEQY
TRBV15	TRBJ2-4	ATSRDQGGKNIQY